The clone carrying this T cell receptor beta chain was found a few times. What it binds is not known. Template material for amplifying TCR beta CDR3 regions consisted of RNA transcripts. HTBI primers were used for first-round RT-PCR of the TCR CDR3. In TCRdb, the multiplex PCR reads were re-called with MiXCR into one record per CDR3 protein. The table has under 400,000 distinct CDR3 sequences, around a sixth seen once. The data stem from a study of T cells in Graves' hyperthyroidism and ophthalmopathy. Germline CDR1 reads LGHNA; CDR2 reads YSLEER. The V and J ends lost 0 bases and 2 bases, in that order; junction bases with no gene match: 7. The CDR3 is made up of 16 amino acids. Study-wide results and caveats: Ophthalmopathy was distinguished from stable hyperthyroidism by 13 V-J signatures.

Sequences were obtained from blood. The chain couples TRBV4-3 to TRBJ2-7, with 7 nucleotides matching TRBD2. This clonotype originated in a woman in her late teens or twenties with Graves' hyperthyroidism that later progressed to Graves' ophthalmopathy. In DNA form, the CDR3 reads TGCGCCAGCAGCCAAGACCCCGGGAGGCCTACCTACGAGCAGTACTTC. Its protein is CASSQDPGRPTYEQYF.